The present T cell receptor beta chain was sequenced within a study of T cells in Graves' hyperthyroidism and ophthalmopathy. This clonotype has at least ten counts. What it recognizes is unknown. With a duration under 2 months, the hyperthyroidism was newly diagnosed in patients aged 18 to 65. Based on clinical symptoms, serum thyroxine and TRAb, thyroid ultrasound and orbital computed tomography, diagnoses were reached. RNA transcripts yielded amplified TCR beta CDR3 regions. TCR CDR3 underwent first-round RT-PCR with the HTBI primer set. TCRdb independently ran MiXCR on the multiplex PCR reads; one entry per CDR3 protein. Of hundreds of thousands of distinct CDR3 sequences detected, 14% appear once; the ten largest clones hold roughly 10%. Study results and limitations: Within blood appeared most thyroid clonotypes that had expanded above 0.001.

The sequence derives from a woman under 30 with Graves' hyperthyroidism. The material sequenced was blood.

CDR3 sequence: CASSSRPRHTQYF. The CDR3 DNA reads as TGTGCCAGCAGTTCCCGACCTCGCCATACGCAGTATTTT. The chain couples TRBV6-1 to TRBJ2-3; no reliable D call. The CDR3 is 13 residues long. Germline V gene data show CDR1 as MNHNS and CDR2 as SASEGT. The V and J ends lost 5 bases and 7 bases respectively, with 13 bases between them.